This T cell receptor (beta chain) was recorded in a study of cytomegalovirus exposure and HLA in healthy donors. CDR1 LNHDA and CDR2 SQIVND come from the germline V gene (reference sequence). The CDR3 has 15 amino acids. The V and J ends lost 7 bases and 1 base, in that order; junction bases with no gene match: 6. Points on this clone: Antigen specificity is unknown.

Study results and limitations: In vitro assays verified that three CMV-associated chains recognized CMV antigens specifically.

The PCR contained 60 Vbeta and 13 Jbeta primers. Assay: immunoSEQ multiplex PCR; the TCRdb copy retains only in-frame clones and omits some. The data contain around 130,000 clones, roughly four fifths of them singletons. Input material: PBMCs. The receptor comes from a woman between 40 and 50 years old in good health and CMV-seropositive. The V gene is TRBV19, the J gene TRBJ1-5; 8 nucleotides align to TRBD1. As DNA, the CDR3 is TGTGCCAGTACCCAGGGACAGGCGAGCAATCAGCCCCAGCATTTT. The encoded protein is CASTQGQASNQPQHF. Complete variable domain (other parts from reference TRBV19 and TRBJ1-5): DGGITQSPKYLFRKEGQNVTLSCEQNLNHDAMYWYRQDPGQGLRLIYYSQIVNDFQKGDIAEGYSVSREKKESFPLTVTSAQKNPTAFYLCASTQGQASNQPQHFGDGTRLSIL.